A single sample gave rise to the 28 T cell receptor beta chains below, sequenced in a study of technical replicates of blood from a handful of donors (dated by TCRdb to the late 2010s). Library creation used the immunoSEQ multiplex PCR assay. TCRdb obtained this table from immuneACCESS and retained in-frame rearrangements with V and J assigned. These tables miss some clones; where compared with another copy, unresolved V genes account for less than half of the shortfall, and the remainder is unexplained. The sample has around 68,000 clones on record, approximately 97% of them singletons. The ten biggest clones cover 0.25% to 0.35% of the sample. The sequenced sample consisted of T cells isolated from PBMCs. Receptors were obtained from a human donor in good health.

This chain links TRBV2 with TRBJ2-5; 9 bases fit TRBD1. V shed 7 bases and J 3 bases; nucleotides not matched to a gene: 12. The CDR3 runs to 16 residues. Germline V gene data show CDR1 as SNHLY and CDR2 as FYNNEI. This chain's CDR3 is CASTHGTGYAEETQYF. The CDR3 coding sequence is TGTGCCAGCACCCACGGGACAGGGTATGCGGAAGAGACCCAGTACTTC.

V and J are TRBV30 and TRBJ1-4; tentative D call: TRBD1 (5 bases). Trimming pared 0 bases from V and 8 bases from J, leaving 10 bases between. The V gene's germline CDR1 is GTSNPN and CDR2 SVGIG (reference sequence). This CDR3 comprises 13 residues. CDR3 protein: CAWSVGVNEKLFF. The DNA for the CDR3 is TGTGCCTGGAGTGTAGGGGTAAACGAAAAACTGTTTTTT.

V and J are TRBV6-1 and TRBJ2-3; 8 bases match TRBD2. V lost 7 bases, J lost 5 bases, and 8 bases stayed unmatched. The CDR3 is 14 amino acids. CDR1 is MNHNS and CDR2 is SASEGT in the germline V gene. The DNA of the CDR3 is TGTGCCAGCATCTATAGCGGGAAATTAGATACGCAGTATTTT. Protein: CASIYSGKLDTQYF.

The chain combines TRBV2 with TRBJ1-5; 10 nucleotides align to TRBD1. Germline CDR1 is SNHLY and CDR2 is FYNNEI. The CDR3 sequence is 15 residues long. V was pared by 8 bases and J by 4 bases, with 8 bases of the junction left unmatched. CDR3 coding DNA: TGTGCCAGCGGGGACAGGGGCATAAGAAATCAGCCCCAGCATTTT. This codes for CASGDRGIRNQPQHF. Combining the CDR3 with reference TRBV2 and TRBJ1-5 gives the whole variable domain EPEVTQTPSHQVTQMGQEVILRCVPISNHLYFYWYRQILGQKVEFLVSFYNNEISEKSEIFDDQFSVERPDGSNFTLKIRSTKLEDSAMYFCASGDRGIRNQPQHFGDGTRLSIL.

The CDR3 sequence: CASSNTREKLFF. CDR3 coding DNA: TGTGCCAGCAGCAATACCCGGGAAAAACTGTTTTTT. The chain couples TRBV7-6 to TRBJ1-4; D not resolved. There are 12 residues in the CDR3. Germline-derived CDR1 and CDR2 are SGHVS and FNYEAQ. Trimming took off 5 bases at V and 8 bases at J, with 9 bases between the two ends.

This chain uses TRBV5-1 with TRBJ1-2, with TRBD1 matching over 10 bases. This CDR3 has 14 residues. CDR1 and CDR2 from the germline V gene are SGHRS and YFSETQ. Losses at the gene ends were 5 bases for V and 8 bases for J; bases not matched to a gene: 9. For the CDR3, the DNA is TGCGCCAGCAGGCCTGGGACAGGGGTTGTGGGCTACACCTTC. This encodes CASRPGTGVVGYTF.

The rearrangement links TRBV7-8 to TRBJ1-1; no definite D call. Germline V gene lookup returns CDR1 SGHVS and CDR2 FQNEAQ. Deletions cut 5 bases from V and 1 base from J, with 14 bases between. CDR3 length: 15 residues. The CDR3 bases are TGTGCCAGCAGCCCCCCGGGTCACAAGAACACTGAAGCTTTCTTT. Amino acid sequence: CASSPPGHKNTEAFF.

The chain uses TRBV7-9 and TRBJ2-7; 7 positions match TRBD2. CDR3 length: 15 residues. The germline CDR1 and CDR2 sequences are SEHNR and FQNEAQ (reference sequence). Trimming cost V 3 bases and J 6 bases; bases outside gene matches: 11. In nucleotides, the CDR3 is TGTGCCAGCAGCTTTCCGGGAGGTCCACGGGTCGAGCAGTACTTC. Its protein is CASSFPGGPRVEQYF.

The chain has TRBV5-6 and TRBJ2-1; D remains ambiguous. This CDR3 comprises 14 residues. V gave up 2 bases and J gave up 4 bases, with 10 bases separating them. Germline CDR1 SGHDT, CDR2 YYEEEE. This chain's CDR3 is CASSLDWPYNEQFF. CDR3 in DNA: TGTGCCAGCAGCTTAGATTGGCCGTACAATGAGCAGTTCTTC.

The chain has TRBV6-5 and TRBJ1-1; a weak D match, TRBD1 (6 bases). Germline CDR1 is MNHEY and CDR2 is SVGAGI. CDR3 size: 14 residues. V dropped 6 bases and J dropped 7 bases, with 18 bases sitting between them. CDR3 sequence: CASSLTGWLNEAFF. For the CDR3, the DNA is TGTGCCAGCAGCTTAACAGGGTGGCTGAATGAAGCTTTCTTT.

The chain joins TRBV27 to TRBJ1-1; D uncertain. Germline V gene lookup returns CDR1 MNHEY and CDR2 SMNVEV (reference sequence). V shed 3 bases and J shed 7 bases, with 15 bases lying between them. The CDR3 contains 14 residues. The CDR3: CASSFGLSFGEAFF. CDR3 in DNA: TGTGCCAGCAGTTTCGGTTTGAGTTTTGGTGAAGCTTTCTTT.

The rearrangement joins TRBV4-1 to TRBJ2-7; 7 bases are a match to TRBD1. J was trimmed by 9 bases and V by 2 bases; bases with no gene match: 10. This CDR3 region has 14 residues. Germline lookup yields CDR1 MGHRA and CDR2 YSYEKL. The DNA for the CDR3 is TGCGCCAGCAGCCAAAGGACAGGTCGAGAGCGGCAGTACTTC. It is translated as CASSQRTGRERQYF.

The V and J genes are TRBV27 and TRBJ2-2; TRBD2 matches 8 bases. The J segment lost 8 bases and the V segment lost 3 bases, leaving 11 bases of the junction unmatched. The CDR3 covers 16 residues. CDR1 and CDR2 (germline): MNHEY, SMNVEV (reference sequence). The CDR3 sequence: CASSLAGGLGKGELFF. In nucleotides, the CDR3 is TGTGCCAGCAGTTTGGCGGGAGGTCTCGGTAAAGGGGAGCTGTTTTTT.

This sequence joins TRBV6-6 and TRBJ2-1, with 12 bases fitting TRBD2. The V and J ends lost 6 bases and 7 bases, in that order; junction bases with no gene match: 7. This CDR3 is 15 amino acids long. Germline lookup yields CDR1 MNHNY and CDR2 SVGAGI (reference sequence). The CDR3 DNA reads as TGTGCCAGCAGCCGCACTAGCGGGAGGTATAATGAGCAGTTCTTC. Encoded protein: CASSRTSGRYNEQFF.

The rearrangement links TRBV4-1 to TRBJ1-5, with TRBD1 matching 10 bases. The CDR3 is 17 amino acids. CDR1 is MGHRA, CDR2 YSYEKL, per germline. V lost 4 bases to trimming and J lost 3 bases; unmatched junction nucleotides: 9. The CDR3 reads CASSRYRDRGINQPQHF. CDR3 DNA sequence: TGCGCCAGCAGCCGGTACCGGGACAGGGGAATCAATCAGCCCCAGCATTTT.

The chain couples TRBV9 to TRBJ2-7, with D possibly matching TRBD1 (7 bases). This CDR3 has 15 amino acids. The germline V gene encodes CDR1 SGDLS and CDR2 YYNGEE. Trimming took 6 bases from V and 9 from J, leaving 25 bases between them. The CDR3 sequence is CASTPGGTADVGQYF. CDR3 nucleotide sequence: TGTGCCAGCACCCCAGGAGGGACAGCGGACGTCGGGCAGTACTTC.

The genes are TRBV29-1 and TRBJ2-3; tentatively, D is TRBD2 (6 bases). V shed 3 bases and J shed 1 base, with 11 bases lying between them. Germline CDR1 is SQVTM and CDR2 is ANQGSEA. The CDR3 extends over 14 amino acids. The chain's CDR3 is CSVEKPGGTDTQYF. The CDR3 DNA sequence: TGCAGCGTTGAGAAACCGGGAGGCACAGATACGCAGTATTTT.

The rearrangement links TRBV5-1 to TRBJ2-1, with a tentative D call TRBD2 (5 bases). The CDR3 contains 14 residues. CDR1 SGHRS and CDR2 YFSETQ come from the germline V gene. V shed 1 base and J shed 7 bases, with 12 bases lying between them. The CDR3 bases are TGCGCCAGCAGCTTGACCGGGATGGGAAATGAGCAGTTCTTC. Protein sequence: CASSLTGMGNEQFF.

The V and J genes are TRBV27 and TRBJ2-1; weak D call: TRBD1 (5 bases). Trimming removed 1 base at V and 12 bases at J, with 16 bases between. From germline, CDR1 is MNHEY and CDR2 SMNVEV (reference sequence). This CDR3 contains 14 residues. The CDR3 is CASSLLTPQGVQFF. The DNA of the CDR3 is TGTGCCAGCAGTTTATTGACCCCCCAGGGTGTGCAGTTCTTC.

In DNA form, the CDR3 reads TGCGCCAGCACCGACAGGCCCTTTTACGAGCAGTACTTC. Translation gives CASTDRPFYEQYF. The rearrangement links TRBV5-1 to TRBJ2-7; D perhaps matches TRBD1 (6 bases). The germline V gene encodes CDR1 SGHRS and CDR2 YFSETQ. CDR3 length equals 13 residues. The germline V and J ends were trimmed by 6 bases and 4 bases, with 14 bases remaining between them.

V usage is TRBV4-1 and J usage is TRBJ1-2; 8 nucleotides match TRBD1. J lost 13 bases, V lost 2 bases, and 9 bases had no gene match. Germline V gene data show CDR1 as MGHRA and CDR2 as YSYEKL. The CDR3 sequence is 13 residues long. CDR3 region: CASSQQSDRDLTF. The CDR3, as DNA: TGCGCCAGCAGCCAACAATCGGACAGGGATCTCACCTTC.

This chain links TRBV2 with TRBJ2-2; D ambiguous. Trimming cost V 3 bases and J 4 bases, with 9 bases left between them. CDR1 and CDR2 (germline): SNHLY, FYNNEI. The CDR3 totals 14 residues. The CDR3 sequence is CASSDAGRTGELFF. The CDR3, as DNA: TGTGCCAGCAGTGACGCAGGTCGCACCGGGGAGCTGTTTTTT.

The chain uses TRBV30 and TRBJ2-1, with TRBD2 matching 12 bases. Trimming cost V 1 base and J 0 bases; bases outside gene matches: 7. CDR1 GTSNPN and CDR2 SVGIG come from the germline V gene (reference sequence). The CDR3 contains 18 residues. CDR3: CAWSGLAGGWSSYNEQFF. DNA for the CDR3: TGTGCCTGGAGTGGGCTAGCGGGAGGGTGGAGCTCCTACAATGAGCAGTTCTTC.

V usage is TRBV5-6 and J usage is TRBJ1-2, with 10 nucleotides matching TRBD1. The CDR3 covers 14 residues. The V and J ends lost 1 base and 8 bases, in that order; junction bases with no gene match: 5. Germline values: CDR1 SGHDT, CDR2 YYEEEE. The CDR3 loop reads CASSLIGQGGGYTF. The CDR3 DNA follows: TGTGCCAGCAGCTTGATAGGACAGGGGGGCGGCTACACCTTC.

V and J are TRBV4-1 and TRBJ2-3, with 7 bases fitting TRBD2. Germline values: CDR1 MGHRA, CDR2 YSYEKL. The length of the CDR3 is 17 residues. The V segment lost 0 bases and the J segment 3 bases; nucleotides outside the gene matches: 9. CDR3 in DNA: TGCGCCAGCAGCCAAGATCCGGCGGGAGCTGGGACAGATACGCAGTATTTT. As protein: CASSQDPAGAGTDTQYF.

About this clone itself: This same CDR3 is encoded by further DNA sequences in the sample. V usage is TRBV2 and J usage is TRBJ1-2, with no clear D. Germline V CDR1 and CDR2: SNHLY, FYNNEI. V was pared by 1 base and J by 3 bases, with 6 bases between. CDR3 size: 13 residues. CDR3 DNA sequence: TGTGCCAGCAGTGAAGGGCAGTACTATGGCTACACCTTC. It yields the protein CASSEGQYYGYTF.

The chain joins TRBV2 to TRBJ1-2; 7 positions agree with TRBD1. The germline V gene has CDR1 SNHLY and CDR2 FYNNEI. This CDR3 has 15 residues. V was pared by 6 bases and J by 4 bases, with 11 bases of the junction left unmatched. The CDR3 DNA is TGTGCCAGCAGCCTATCCCCGGGACAGCTCTATGGCTACACCTTC. It translates to CASSLSPGQLYGYTF.

The rearrangement uses TRBV2 and TRBJ2-7, with TRBD2 as a possible D gene (5 bases). CDR3 length equals 13 residues. Germline CDR1 and CDR2: SNHLY and FYNNEI. V was trimmed by 7 bases and J by 4 bases, leaving 14 bases between them. The CDR3 is CASNLPGMYEQYF. The CDR3, as DNA: TGTGCCAGCAACTTGCCCGGGATGTACGAGCAGTACTTC.